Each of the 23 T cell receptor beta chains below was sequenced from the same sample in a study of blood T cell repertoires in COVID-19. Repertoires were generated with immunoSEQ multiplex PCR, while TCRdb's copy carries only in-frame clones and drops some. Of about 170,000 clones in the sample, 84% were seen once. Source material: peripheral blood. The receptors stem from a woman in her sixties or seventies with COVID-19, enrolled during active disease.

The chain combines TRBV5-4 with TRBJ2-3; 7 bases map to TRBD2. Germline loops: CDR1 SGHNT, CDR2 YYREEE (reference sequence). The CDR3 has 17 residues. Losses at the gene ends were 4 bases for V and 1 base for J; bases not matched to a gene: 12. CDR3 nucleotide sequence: TGTGCCAGCAGCAGCGGGATTTCCCAACTGGGCACAGATACGCAGTATTTT. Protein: CASSSGISQLGTDTQYF. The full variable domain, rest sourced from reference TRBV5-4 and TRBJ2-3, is ETGVTQSPTHLIKTRGQQVTLRCSSQSGHNTVSWYQQALGQGPQFIFQYYREEENGRGNFPPRFSGLQFPNYSSELNVNALELDDSALYLCASSSGISQLGTDTQYFGPGTRLTVL.

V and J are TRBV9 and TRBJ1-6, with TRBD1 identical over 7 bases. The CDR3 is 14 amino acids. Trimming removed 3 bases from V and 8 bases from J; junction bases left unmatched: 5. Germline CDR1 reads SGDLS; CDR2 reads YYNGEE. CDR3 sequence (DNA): TGTGCCAGCAGCGGACAGGGTTGGGATTCACCCCTCCACTTT. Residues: CASSGQGWDSPLHF.

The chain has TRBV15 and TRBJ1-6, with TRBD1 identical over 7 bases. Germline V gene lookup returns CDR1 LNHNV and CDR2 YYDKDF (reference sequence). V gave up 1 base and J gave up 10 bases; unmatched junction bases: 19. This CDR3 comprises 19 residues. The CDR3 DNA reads TGTGCCACCAGCAGAGTTTACGACAGGGCCTATGATATGGGGTCACCCCTCCACTTT. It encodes CATSRVYDRAYDMGSPLHF.

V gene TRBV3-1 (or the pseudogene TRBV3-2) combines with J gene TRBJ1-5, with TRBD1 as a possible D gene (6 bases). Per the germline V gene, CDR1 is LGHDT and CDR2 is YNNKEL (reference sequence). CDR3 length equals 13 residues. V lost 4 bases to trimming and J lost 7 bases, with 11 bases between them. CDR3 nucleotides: TGTGCCAGCAGCCCAGGGGAGGGCCAGCCCCAGCATTTT. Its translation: CASSPGEGQPQHF.

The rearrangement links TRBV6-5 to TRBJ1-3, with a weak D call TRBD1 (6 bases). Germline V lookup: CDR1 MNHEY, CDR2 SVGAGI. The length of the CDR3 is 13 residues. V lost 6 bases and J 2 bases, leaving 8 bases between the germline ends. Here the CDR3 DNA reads TGTGCCAGCAGCGCAGGGGCTGGAAACACCATATATTTT. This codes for CASSAGAGNTIYF.

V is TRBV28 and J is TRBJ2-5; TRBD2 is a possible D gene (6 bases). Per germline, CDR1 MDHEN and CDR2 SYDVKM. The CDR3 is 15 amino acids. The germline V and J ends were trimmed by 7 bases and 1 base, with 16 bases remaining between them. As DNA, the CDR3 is TGTGCCAGCACCCTCTATCGGGGGTCCCAAGAGACCCAGTACTTC. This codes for CASTLYRGSQETQYF.

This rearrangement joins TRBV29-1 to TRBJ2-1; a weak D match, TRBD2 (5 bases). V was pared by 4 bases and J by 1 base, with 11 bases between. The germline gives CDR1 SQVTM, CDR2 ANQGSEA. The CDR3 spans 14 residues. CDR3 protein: CSVGADGSYNEQFF. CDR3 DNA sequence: TGCAGCGTTGGAGCGGACGGGTCCTACAATGAGCAGTTCTTC.

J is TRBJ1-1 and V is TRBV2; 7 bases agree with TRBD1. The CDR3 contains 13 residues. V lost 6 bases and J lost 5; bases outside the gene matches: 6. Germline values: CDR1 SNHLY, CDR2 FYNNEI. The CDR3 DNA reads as TGTGCCAGCAGGACGATACAGGGGACTGAAGCTTTCTTT. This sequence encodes CASRTIQGTEAFF.

The CDR3 reads CASSQEYSQYGYTF. As DNA, the CDR3 is TGTGCCAGCAGCCAAGAATACAGCCAATATGGCTACACCTTC. The chain recombines TRBV3-1 (or the pseudogene TRBV3-2) with TRBJ1-2; D is unresolved. From germline, CDR1 is LGHDT and CDR2 YNNKEL (reference sequence). Trimming shortened V by 0 bases and J by 5 bases, and 10 bases separated the two germline ends. This CDR3 is built from 14 residues.

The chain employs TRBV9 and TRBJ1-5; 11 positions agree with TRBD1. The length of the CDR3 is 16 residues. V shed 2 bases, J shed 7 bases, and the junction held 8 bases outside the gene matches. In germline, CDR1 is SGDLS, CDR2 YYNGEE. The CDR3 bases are TGTGCCAGCAGCGTTGGGACAGGGGGTTCACGGCAGCCCCAGCATTTT. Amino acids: CASSVGTGGSRQPQHF.

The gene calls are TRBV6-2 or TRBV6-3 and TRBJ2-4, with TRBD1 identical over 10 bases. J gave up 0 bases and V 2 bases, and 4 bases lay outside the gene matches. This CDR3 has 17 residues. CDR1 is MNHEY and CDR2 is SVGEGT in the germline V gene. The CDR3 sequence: CASSYTDRGRAKNIQYF. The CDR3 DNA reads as TGTGCCAGCAGTTACACCGACAGGGGGCGAGCCAAAAACATTCAGTACTTC.

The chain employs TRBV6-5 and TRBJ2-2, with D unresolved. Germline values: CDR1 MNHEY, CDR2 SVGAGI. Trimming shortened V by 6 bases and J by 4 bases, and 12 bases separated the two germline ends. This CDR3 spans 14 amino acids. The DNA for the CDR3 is TGTGCCAGCAGCAATATTGACTTCACCGGGGAGCTGTTTTTT. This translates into CASSNIDFTGELFF.

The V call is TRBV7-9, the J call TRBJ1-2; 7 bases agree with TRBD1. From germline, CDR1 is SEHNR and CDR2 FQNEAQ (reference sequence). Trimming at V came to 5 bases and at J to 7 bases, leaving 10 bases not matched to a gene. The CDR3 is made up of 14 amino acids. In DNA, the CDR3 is TGTGCCAGCAGCACAGACAGGGAGTACTCTGGCTACACCTTC. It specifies CASSTDREYSGYTF. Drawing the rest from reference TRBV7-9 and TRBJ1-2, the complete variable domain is DTGVSQNPRHKITKRGQNVTFRCDPISEHNRLYWYRQTLGQGPEFLTYFQNEAQLEKSRLLSDRFSAERPKGSFSTLEIQRTEQGDSAMYLCASSTDREYSGYTFGSGTRLTVV.

Here the CDR3 reads CASSGAGGSYNEQFF. The CDR3 DNA follows: TGTGCCAGCAGTGGCGCGGGGGGATCCTACAATGAGCAGTTCTTC. V is TRBV25-1 and J is TRBJ2-1, with 8 bases matching TRBD2. CDR3 length: 15 residues. V lost 4 bases to trimming and J lost 1 base; unmatched junction nucleotides: 3. Germline V gene lookup returns CDR1 MGHDK and CDR2 SYGVNS.

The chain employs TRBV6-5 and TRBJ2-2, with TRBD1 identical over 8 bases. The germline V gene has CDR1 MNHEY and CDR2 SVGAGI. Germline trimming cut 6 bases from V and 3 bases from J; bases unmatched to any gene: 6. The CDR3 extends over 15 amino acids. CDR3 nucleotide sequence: TGTGCCAGCAGCAAGCAGGGGGCAGACACCGGGGAGCTGTTTTTT. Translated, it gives CASSKQGADTGELFF.

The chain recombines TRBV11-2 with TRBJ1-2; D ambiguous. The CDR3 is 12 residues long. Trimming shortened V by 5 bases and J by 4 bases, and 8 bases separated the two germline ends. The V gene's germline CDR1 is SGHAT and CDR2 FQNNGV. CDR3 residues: CASSGEGYGYTF. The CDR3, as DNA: TGTGCCAGCAGCGGGGAGGGCTATGGCTACACCTTC.

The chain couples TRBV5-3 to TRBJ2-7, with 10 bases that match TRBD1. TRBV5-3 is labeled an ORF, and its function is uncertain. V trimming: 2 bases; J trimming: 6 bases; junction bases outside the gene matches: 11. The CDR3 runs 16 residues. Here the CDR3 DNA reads TGTGCCAGAAGCTTACCCGGGACAGGGGATTTGGGCGAGCAGTACTTC. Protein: CARSLPGTGDLGEQYF.

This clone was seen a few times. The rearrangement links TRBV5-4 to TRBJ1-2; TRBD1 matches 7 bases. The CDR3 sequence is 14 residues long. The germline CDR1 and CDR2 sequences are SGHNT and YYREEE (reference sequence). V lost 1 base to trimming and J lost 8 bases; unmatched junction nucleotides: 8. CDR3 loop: CASSLSGRGSGYTF. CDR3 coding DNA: TGTGCCAGCAGCTTGTCCGGCAGGGGGAGCGGCTACACCTTC.

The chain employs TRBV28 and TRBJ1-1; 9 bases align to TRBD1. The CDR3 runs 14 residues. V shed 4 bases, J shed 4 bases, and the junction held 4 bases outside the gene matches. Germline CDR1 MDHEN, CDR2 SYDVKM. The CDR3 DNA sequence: TGTGCCAGCAGTTCACGGACAGGGGCCACTGAAGCTTTCTTT. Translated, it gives CASSSRTGATEAFF.

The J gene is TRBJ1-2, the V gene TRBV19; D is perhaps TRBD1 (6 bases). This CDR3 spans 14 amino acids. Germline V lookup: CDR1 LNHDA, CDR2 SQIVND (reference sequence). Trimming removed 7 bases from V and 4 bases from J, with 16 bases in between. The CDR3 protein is CASTFTGQFYGYTF. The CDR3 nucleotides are TGTGCCAGTACCTTCACTGGACAGTTCTATGGCTACACCTTC.

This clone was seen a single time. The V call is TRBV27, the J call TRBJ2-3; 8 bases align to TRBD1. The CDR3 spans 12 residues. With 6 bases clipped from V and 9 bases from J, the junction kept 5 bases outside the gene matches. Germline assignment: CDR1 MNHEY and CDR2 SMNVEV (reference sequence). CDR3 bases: TGTGCCAGCAGCCCGACAGGGGACACGCAGTATTTT. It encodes CASSPTGDTQYF.

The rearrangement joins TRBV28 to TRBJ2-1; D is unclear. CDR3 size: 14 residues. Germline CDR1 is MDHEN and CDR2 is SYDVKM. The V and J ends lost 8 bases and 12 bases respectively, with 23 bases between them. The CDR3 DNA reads TGTGCCAGCGTTACCGGAGTTAACCTAATGAGGCAGTTCTTC. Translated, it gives CASVTGVNLMRQFF.

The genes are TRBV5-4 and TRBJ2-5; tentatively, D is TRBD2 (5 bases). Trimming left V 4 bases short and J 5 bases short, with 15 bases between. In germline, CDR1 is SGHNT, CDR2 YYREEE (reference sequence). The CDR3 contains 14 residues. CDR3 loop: CASSPVGVGETQYF. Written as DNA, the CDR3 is TGTGCCAGCAGCCCCGTCGGGGTAGGGGAGACCCAGTACTTC.